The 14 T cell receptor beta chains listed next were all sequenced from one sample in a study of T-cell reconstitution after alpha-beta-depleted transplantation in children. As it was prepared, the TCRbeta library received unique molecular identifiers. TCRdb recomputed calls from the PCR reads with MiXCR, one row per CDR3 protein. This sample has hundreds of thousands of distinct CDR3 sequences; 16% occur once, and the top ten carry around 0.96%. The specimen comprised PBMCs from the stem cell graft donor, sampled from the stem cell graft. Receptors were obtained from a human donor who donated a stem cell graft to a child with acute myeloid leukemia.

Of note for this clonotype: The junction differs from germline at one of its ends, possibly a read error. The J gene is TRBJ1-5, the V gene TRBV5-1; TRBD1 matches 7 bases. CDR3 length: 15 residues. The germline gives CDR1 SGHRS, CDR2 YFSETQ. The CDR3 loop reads CASRTGTDSNQPHHF. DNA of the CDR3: TGCGCCAGCAGGACCGGGACAGATAGCAATCAGCCCCACCATTTT. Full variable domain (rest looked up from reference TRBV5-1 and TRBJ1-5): KAGVTQTPRYLIKTRGQQVTLSCSPISGHRSVSWYQQTPGQGLQFLFEYFSETQRNKGNFPGRFSGRQFSNSRSEMNVSTLELGDSALYLCASRTGTDSNQPHHFGDGTRLSIL.

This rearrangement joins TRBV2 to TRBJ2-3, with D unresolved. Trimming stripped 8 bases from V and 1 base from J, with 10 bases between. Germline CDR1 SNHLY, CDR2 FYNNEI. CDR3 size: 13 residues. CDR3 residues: CASCYMGTDTQYF. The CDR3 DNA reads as TGTGCCAGCTGTTACATGGGCACAGATACGCAGTATTTT.

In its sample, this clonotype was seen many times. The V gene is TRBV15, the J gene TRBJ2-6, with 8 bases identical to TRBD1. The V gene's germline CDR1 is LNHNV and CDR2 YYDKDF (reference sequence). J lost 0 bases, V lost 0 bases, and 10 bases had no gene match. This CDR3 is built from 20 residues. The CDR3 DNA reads TGTGCCACCAGCAGAGACCCTGACAGGGGTCTCGTCTCTGGGGCCAACGTCCTGACTTTC. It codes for CATSRDPDRGLVSGANVLTF.

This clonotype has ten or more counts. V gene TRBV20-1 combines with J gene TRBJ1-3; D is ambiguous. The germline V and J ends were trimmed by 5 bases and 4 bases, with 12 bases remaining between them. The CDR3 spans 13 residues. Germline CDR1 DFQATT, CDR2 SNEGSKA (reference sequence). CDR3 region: CSAPGFLGNTIYF. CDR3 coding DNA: TGCAGTGCTCCAGGTTTCCTCGGAAACACCATATATTTT.

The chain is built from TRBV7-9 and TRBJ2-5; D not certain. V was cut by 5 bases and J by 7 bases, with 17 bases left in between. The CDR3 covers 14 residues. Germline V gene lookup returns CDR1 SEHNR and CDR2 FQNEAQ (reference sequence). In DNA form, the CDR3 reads TGTGCCAGCAGCCAATCCGGTACCGGATCGACCCAGTACTTC. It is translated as CASSQSGTGSTQYF.

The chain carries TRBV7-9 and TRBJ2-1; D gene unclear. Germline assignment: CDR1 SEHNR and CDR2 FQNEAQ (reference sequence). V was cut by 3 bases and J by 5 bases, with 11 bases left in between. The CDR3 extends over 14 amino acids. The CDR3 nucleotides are TGTGCCAGCAGCTTGGGCCAGCGAAACAATGAGCAGTTCTTC. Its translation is CASSLGQRNNEQFF.

The DNA for the CDR3 is TGTGCCAGCAGCTACGGGACAGGGGAGAGCGCGGAGACCCAGTACTTC. The encoded protein is CASSYGTGESAETQYF. The J gene is TRBJ2-5, the V gene TRBV7-2; 10 bases align to TRBD1. After removal of 4 bases from V and 5 bases from J, the junction contained 10 bases not matched to a gene. Germline-derived CDR1 and CDR2 are SGHTA and FQGNSA. The CDR3 has 16 amino acids.

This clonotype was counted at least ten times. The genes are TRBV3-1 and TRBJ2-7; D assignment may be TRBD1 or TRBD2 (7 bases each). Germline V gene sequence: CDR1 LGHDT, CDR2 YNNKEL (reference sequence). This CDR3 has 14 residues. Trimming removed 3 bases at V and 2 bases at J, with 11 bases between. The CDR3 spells CASSHRGGTYEQYF. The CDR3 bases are TGTGCCAGCAGCCACAGGGGGGGTACCTACGAGCAGTACTTC.

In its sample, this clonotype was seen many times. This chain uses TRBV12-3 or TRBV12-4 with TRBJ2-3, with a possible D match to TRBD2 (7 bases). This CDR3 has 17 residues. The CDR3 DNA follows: TGTGCTGTCCGGGGGGCTATTGGAACTAGAGTCGGAAATACGCAGTATTTT. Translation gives CAVRGAIGTRVGNTQYF.

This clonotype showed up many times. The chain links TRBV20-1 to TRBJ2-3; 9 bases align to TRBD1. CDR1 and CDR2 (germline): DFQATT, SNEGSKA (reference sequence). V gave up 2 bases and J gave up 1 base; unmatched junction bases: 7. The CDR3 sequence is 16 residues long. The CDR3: CSARQSDRGGTDTQYF. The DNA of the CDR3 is TGCAGTGCTAGACAATCGGACAGGGGAGGCACAGATACGCAGTATTTT.

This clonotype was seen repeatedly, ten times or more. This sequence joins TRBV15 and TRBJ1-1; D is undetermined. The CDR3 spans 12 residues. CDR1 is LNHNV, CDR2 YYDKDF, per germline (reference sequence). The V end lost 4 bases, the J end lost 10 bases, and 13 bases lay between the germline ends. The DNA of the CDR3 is TGTGCCACCAGCAATGAGGGTTATAGAGCTTTCTTT. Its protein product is CATSNEGYRAFF.

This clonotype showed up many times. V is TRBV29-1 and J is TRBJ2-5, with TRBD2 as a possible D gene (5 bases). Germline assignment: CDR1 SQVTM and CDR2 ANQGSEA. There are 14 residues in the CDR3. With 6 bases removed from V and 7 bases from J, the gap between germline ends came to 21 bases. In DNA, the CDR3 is TGCAGCGTCCGGGGTGACCCCGAAAAGGGGACCCAGTACTTC. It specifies CSVRGDPEKGTQYF.

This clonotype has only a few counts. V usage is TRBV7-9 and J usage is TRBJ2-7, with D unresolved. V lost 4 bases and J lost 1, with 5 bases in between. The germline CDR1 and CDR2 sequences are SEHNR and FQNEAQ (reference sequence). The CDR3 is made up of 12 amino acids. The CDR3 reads CASSSESYEQYV. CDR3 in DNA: TGTGCCAGCAGCTCCGAGTCCTACGAGCAGTACGTC.

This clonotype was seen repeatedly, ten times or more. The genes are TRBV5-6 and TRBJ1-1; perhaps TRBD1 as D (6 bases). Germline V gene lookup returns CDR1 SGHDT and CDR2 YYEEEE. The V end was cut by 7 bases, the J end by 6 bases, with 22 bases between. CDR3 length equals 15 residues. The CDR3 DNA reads TGTGCCAGCCGAGCTCTGGGGGCGCTAGGGTCTGAAGCTTTCTTT. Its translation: CASRALGALGSEAFF.